This TCR beta chain was documented in a study of Graves' ophthalmopathy and Graves' hyperthyroidism. Ophthalmopathy in the donors was of moderate-to-severe activity, with CAS ≥3, NOSPECS ≥4 and duration under 3 months. Diagnosis was based on clinical symptoms, serum thyroxine, TRAb, thyroid ultrasound and orbital computed tomography. This clonotype was seen a few times. Amplification targeted the TCR beta CDR3 regions, with RNA transcripts as the source material. Second-round multiplex PCR came after first-round RT-PCR with HTBI primers. TCRdb used MiXCR to reprocess the multiplex PCR reads, holding one entry per CDR3 protein. The table lists about 740,000 distinct CDR3 sequences, roughly two fifths of them singletons. The CDR3 extends over 16 amino acids. V dropped 0 bases and J dropped 4 bases, with 10 bases sitting between them. Germline V lookup: CDR1 LGHNA, CDR2 YNFKEQ.

The receptor's source is an adult man with Graves' ophthalmopathy. Sequences were obtained from peripheral blood. The chain joins TRBV4-2 to TRBJ2-6, with TRBD2 as a possible D gene (5 bases). The CDR3 DNA is TGTGCCAGCAGCCAAGATATCGGGGAAGGGGCCAACGTCCTGACTTTC. Its translation: CASSQDIGEGANVLTF.